The rows below give T cell receptor beta chains drawn from one sample of a study of OX40 agonist ivuxolimab in advanced cancers. Method: immunoSEQ multiplex PCR; TCRdb's copy keeps in-frame clones and lacks some. The sample lists 80,000 or so clones; 86% were seen once. The specimen comprised CD4+ or CD8+ T cells sorted from blood, sampled in a trial of the OX40 agonist ivuxolimab. The receptors were gathered from an adult with an advanced solid tumor such as melanoma, head and neck, liver or kidney cancer. CDR3s include the opening cysteine and the closing phenylalanine or tryptophan.

v_gene: TRBV6-5
j_gene: TRBJ1-1
CDR3aa: CATLRVKGTEAFF

v_gene: TRBV5-5
j_gene: TRBJ2-4
CDR3aa: CASRAGPQNIQYF

v_gene: TRBV5-4
j_gene: TRBJ2-4
CDR3aa: CASSSSGQGKNIQYF

v_gene: TRBV7-9
j_gene: TRBJ1-1
CDR3aa: CASSAVGGTEAFF

v_gene: TRBV19
j_gene: TRBJ1-5
CDR3aa: CARPPGGTGGVQPQHF

v_gene: TRBV5-1
j_gene: TRBJ1-1
CDR3aa: CASSLTGRDTEAFF

v_gene: TRBV5-1
j_gene: TRBJ2-3
CDR3aa: CASSLAPWAKNTDTQYF

v_gene: TRBV11-2
j_gene: TRBJ1-6
CDR3aa: CASSLGVGKPLHF

v_gene: TRBV6-5
j_gene: TRBJ1-5
CDR3aa: CASSELLWQPQHF

v_gene: TRBV19
j_gene: TRBJ1-6
CDR3aa: CASSIAAGRYNSPLHF

v_gene: TRBV5-6
j_gene: TRBJ1-2
CDR3aa: CASSLRQHYGYTF

v_gene: TRBV14
j_gene: TRBJ1-1
CDR3aa: CASSQTGIPEAFF

v_gene: TRBV7-2
j_gene: TRBJ2-1
CDR3aa: CASSLQVSGFSYNEQFF

v_gene: TRBV27
j_gene: TRBJ1-5
CDR3aa: CASRRQGSGGGIGSNQPQHF

v_gene: TRBV5-4
j_gene: TRBJ2-5
CDR3aa: CAGVSRTGTAETQYF

v_gene: TRBV30
j_gene: TRBJ2-5
CDR3aa: CAWPLPKRRETQYF

v_gene: TRBV9
j_gene: TRBJ2-2
CDR3aa: CASSETAHFTGELFF

v_gene: TRBV27
j_gene: TRBJ1-1
CDR3aa: CASSSPRWMNTEAFF

v_gene: TRBV5-4
j_gene: TRBJ2-7
CDR3aa: CASSLNGGSSYEQYF

v_gene: TRBV7-3
j_gene: TRBJ2-1
CDR3aa: CASSLGLPTYNEQFF